Listed below are T cell receptor beta chains from one sample, sequenced in a study of shared clonotypes between healthy human individuals. Assay: immunoSEQ multiplex PCR; the TCRdb copy retains only in-frame clones and omits some. The sample lists roughly 2,300,000 clones; 92% were seen once. Sequencing was done on a sample of naive CD4+ T cells from PBMCs. These receptors were collected from a young man in good health. Some clones in this sample may be carry-over from other donors' samples. Both conserved end residues are trimmed from each CDR3. Fields, in order: D gene, J gene, V gene, clone size, CDR3 protein. The D gene is left open where the match is weak. Only part of the rows carry a size: once, few, many, or a class if the clone is expanded.

d_gene: NA; j_gene: TRBJ2-1; v_gene: TRBV15; abundance: NA; CDR3aa: ATSRKPGVTYNEQF
d_gene: NA; j_gene: TRBJ2-1; v_gene: TRBV7-3; abundance: NA; CDR3aa: ASSGIGAASYNEQF
d_gene: TRBD2; j_gene: TRBJ2-3; v_gene: TRBV11-2; abundance: NA; CDR3aa: ASSRGTSGRARTDTQY
d_gene: TRBD1; j_gene: TRBJ2-5; v_gene: TRBV5-1; abundance: NA; CDR3aa: ASGTGGAGETQY
d_gene: TRBD1; j_gene: TRBJ2-2; v_gene: TRBV28; abundance: NA; CDR3aa: ASTGQRNTGELF
d_gene: NA; j_gene: TRBJ2-7; v_gene: TRBV6-5; abundance: NA; CDR3aa: ASSPRGGSYEQY
d_gene: TRBD1; j_gene: TRBJ2-2; v_gene: TRBV7-3; abundance: NA; CDR3aa: ASSYQGVGELF
d_gene: TRBD2; j_gene: TRBJ2-1; v_gene: TRBV19; abundance: NA; CDR3aa: ASSIDHRLAVSNNEQF
d_gene: NA; j_gene: TRBJ2-1; v_gene: TRBV6-6; abundance: NA; CDR3aa: ASSPSLGRNEQF
d_gene: TRBD2; j_gene: TRBJ2-7; v_gene: TRBV11-3; abundance: NA; CDR3aa: ASSAGLAYKQY
d_gene: NA; j_gene: TRBJ2-2; v_gene: TRBV9; abundance: NA; CDR3aa: ASSVTGGHTGELF
d_gene: NA; j_gene: TRBJ1-2; v_gene: TRBV28; abundance: once; CDR3aa: ASSRPPPSTQGYT
d_gene: NA; j_gene: TRBJ2-7; v_gene: TRBV7-9; abundance: NA; CDR3aa: ASSLDEQY
d_gene: NA; j_gene: TRBJ2-7; v_gene: TRBV29-1; abundance: NA; CDR3aa: SVGSDRRSYEQY
d_gene: TRBD2; j_gene: TRBJ2-5; v_gene: TRBV7-2; abundance: NA; CDR3aa: ASSLGAAPGGETQY
d_gene: NA; j_gene: TRBJ1-2; v_gene: TRBV4-2; abundance: NA; CDR3aa: ASSQALSPELGASDYGYT
d_gene: TRBD1; j_gene: TRBJ2-7; v_gene: TRBV5-1; abundance: NA; CDR3aa: ASSAGQGTSYEQY
d_gene: NA; j_gene: TRBJ2-3; v_gene: TRBV2; abundance: NA; CDR3aa: ASKGQGGADTQY
d_gene: NA; j_gene: TRBJ1-5; v_gene: TRBV5-1; abundance: once; CDR3aa: ASREGTTNQPQH
d_gene: NA; j_gene: TRBJ1-2; v_gene: TRBV27; abundance: NA; CDR3aa: ASSFRFSGIYGYT
d_gene: TRBD1; j_gene: TRBJ2-3; v_gene: TRBV19; abundance: NA; CDR3aa: ASSTSRRTGGDTQY
d_gene: TRBD2; j_gene: TRBJ2-7; v_gene: TRBV19; abundance: once; CDR3aa: ASSRKTGGLAGPSYEQY
d_gene: TRBD1; j_gene: TRBJ2-1; v_gene: TRBV15; abundance: NA; CDR3aa: ATSGTRDRSYEQF
d_gene: NA; j_gene: TRBJ1-4; v_gene: TRBV6-1; abundance: NA; CDR3aa: ASGRAATNEKLF
d_gene: TRBD1; j_gene: TRBJ1-1; v_gene: TRBV19; abundance: NA; CDR3aa: ASGSNRGLNTEAF
d_gene: NA; j_gene: TRBJ2-2; v_gene: TRBV6-5; abundance: NA; CDR3aa: ASRLPRQNTGELF
d_gene: NA; j_gene: TRBJ1-4; v_gene: TRBV7-9; abundance: NA; CDR3aa: ASSLIPATNEKLF
d_gene: NA; j_gene: TRBJ1-1; v_gene: TRBV27; abundance: once; CDR3aa: ASSSTRGSNTEAF